This TCR beta chain was captured in a study of Ad26.COV2.S vaccination and SARS-CoV-2 variants. Libraries were prepared by immunoSEQ multiplex PCR; TCRdb keeps only in-frame clonotypes and omits some of them. The sample lists around 320,000 clones; roughly 84% were seen once. Notes on the study in general: There was a possibility that the TCR breadth and depth analyses underestimated total T cell responses.

As for this clone: As yet, its antigen is unknown.

Deletions cut 1 base from V and 4 bases from J, with 7 bases between. The CDR3 loop spans 13 amino acids. Germline lookup yields CDR1 SGHAT and CDR2 FQNNGV. Regarding treatment: around 19 received Ad26.COV2.S at low or high dose, single or two shots; a few received placebo; per-sample allocation not given. Sampling was performed 63 days after the first vaccine or placebo injection. The V gene is TRBV11-2, the J gene TRBJ2-5; no definite D call. The sequenced sample was peripheral blood, obtained in a trial of Ad26.COV2.S vaccine versus placebo. The TCR comes from a person aged 18-65 years who received the Ad26.COV2.S COVID-19 vaccine or a placebo. In DNA, the CDR3 is TGTGCCAGCAGCTTAGGACTCGGAGAGACCCAGTACTTC. It is translated as CASSLGLGETQYF.